Here is one TCR beta chain with its context. Using immunoSEQ multiplex PCR, the repertoire was profiled, and TCRdb retains in-frame clones only, with some absent. The sample has 75,000 or so clones, about nine tenths seen once. The entry originates in a study of control samples from healthy donors and cancer patients. V shed 4 bases and J 9 bases; nucleotides not matched to a gene: 3. Per germline, CDR1 SGHTS and CDR2 YDEGEE. The CDR3 is made up of 11 amino acids. The sequencing sample was made of PBMCs. V gene TRBV5-8 combines with J gene TRBJ2-7; TRBD2 matches at 8 bases. The sequence was collected from a man between 60 and 75 years old with colorectal cancer. The CDR3 spells CASSLRGGQYF. For the CDR3, the DNA is TGTGCCAGCAGCCTCCGGGGGGGGCAGTACTTC. The whole variable domain, remainder taken from reference TRBV5-8 and TRBJ2-7, is EAGVTQSPTHLIKTRGQQATLRCSPISGHTSVYWYQQALGLGLQFLLWYDEGEERNRGNFPPRFSGRQFPNYSSELNVNALELEDSALYLCASSLRGGQYFGPGTRLTVT.